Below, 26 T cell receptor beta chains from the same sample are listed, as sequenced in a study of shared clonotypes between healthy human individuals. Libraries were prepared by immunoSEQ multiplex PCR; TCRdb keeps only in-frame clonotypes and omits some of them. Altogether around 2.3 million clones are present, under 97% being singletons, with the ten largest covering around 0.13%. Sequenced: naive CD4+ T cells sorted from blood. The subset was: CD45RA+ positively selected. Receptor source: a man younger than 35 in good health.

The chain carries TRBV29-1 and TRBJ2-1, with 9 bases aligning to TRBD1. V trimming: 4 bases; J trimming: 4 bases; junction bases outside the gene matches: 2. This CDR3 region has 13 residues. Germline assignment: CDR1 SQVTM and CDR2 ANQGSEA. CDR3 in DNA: TGCAGCGTTGGGACAGGGGATTACAATGAGCAGTTCTTC. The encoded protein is CSVGTGDYNEQFF.

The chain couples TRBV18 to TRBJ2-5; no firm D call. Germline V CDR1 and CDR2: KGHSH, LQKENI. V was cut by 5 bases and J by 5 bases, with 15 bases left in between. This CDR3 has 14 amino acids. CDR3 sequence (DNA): TGTGCCAGCTCAGGACCTCCGGCCATGGAGACCCAGTACTTC. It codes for CASSGPPAMETQYF.

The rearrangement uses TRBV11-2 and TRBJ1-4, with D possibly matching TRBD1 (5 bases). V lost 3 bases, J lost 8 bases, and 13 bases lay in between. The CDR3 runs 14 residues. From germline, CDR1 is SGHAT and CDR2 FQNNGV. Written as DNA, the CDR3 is TGTGCCAGCAGCTTCGTCGGGGGAGGGGAAAAACTGTTTTTT. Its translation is CASSFVGGGEKLFF. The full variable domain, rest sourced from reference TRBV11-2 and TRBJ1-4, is EAGVAQSPRYKIIEKRQSVAFWCNPISGHATLYWYQQILGQGPKLLIQFQNNGVVDDSQLPKDRFSAERLKGVDSTLKIQPAKLEDSAVYLCASSFVGGGEKLFFGSGTQLSVL.

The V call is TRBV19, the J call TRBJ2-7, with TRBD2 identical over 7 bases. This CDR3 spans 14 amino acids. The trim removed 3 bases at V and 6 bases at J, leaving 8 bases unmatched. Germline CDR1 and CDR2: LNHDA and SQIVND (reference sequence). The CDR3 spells CASSMAGERLEQYF. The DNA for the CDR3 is TGTGCCAGTAGTATGGCGGGGGAGAGGCTCGAGCAGTACTTC.

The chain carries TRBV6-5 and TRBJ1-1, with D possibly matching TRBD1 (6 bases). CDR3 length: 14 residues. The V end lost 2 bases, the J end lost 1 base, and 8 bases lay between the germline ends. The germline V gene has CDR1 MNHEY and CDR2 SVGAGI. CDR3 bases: TGTGCCAGCAGTTACCAGGGGACGAACACTGAAGCTTTCTTT. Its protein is CASSYQGTNTEAFF.

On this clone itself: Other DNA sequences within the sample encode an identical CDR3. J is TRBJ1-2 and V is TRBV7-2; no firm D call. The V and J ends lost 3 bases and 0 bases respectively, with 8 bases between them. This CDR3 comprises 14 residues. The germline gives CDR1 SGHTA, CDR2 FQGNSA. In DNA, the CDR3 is TGTGCCAGCAGCTTGTCCGGCGCTAACTATGGCTACACCTTC. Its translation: CASSLSGANYGYTF.

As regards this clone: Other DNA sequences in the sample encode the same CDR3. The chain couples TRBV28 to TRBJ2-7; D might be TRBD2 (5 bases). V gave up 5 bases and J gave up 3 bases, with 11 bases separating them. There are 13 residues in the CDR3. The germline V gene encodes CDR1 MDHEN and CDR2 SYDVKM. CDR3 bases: TGTGCCAGCAGTCCCGGCGGACTCTACGAGCAGTACTTC. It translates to CASSPGGLYEQYF.

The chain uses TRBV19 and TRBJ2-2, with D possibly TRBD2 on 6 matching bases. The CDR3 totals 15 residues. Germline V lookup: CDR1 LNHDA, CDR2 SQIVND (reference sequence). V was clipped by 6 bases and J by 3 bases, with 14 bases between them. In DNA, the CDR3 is TGTGCCAGTAGGCGTCCGGGACTCGACACCGGGGAGCTGTTTTTT. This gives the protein CASRRPGLDTGELFF. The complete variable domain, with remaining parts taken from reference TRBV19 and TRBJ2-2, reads DGGITQSPKYLFRKEGQNVTLSCEQNLNHDAMYWYRQDPGQGLRLIYYSQIVNDFQKGDIAEGYSVSREKKESFPLTVTSAQKNPTAFYLCASRRPGLDTGELFFGEGSRLTVL.

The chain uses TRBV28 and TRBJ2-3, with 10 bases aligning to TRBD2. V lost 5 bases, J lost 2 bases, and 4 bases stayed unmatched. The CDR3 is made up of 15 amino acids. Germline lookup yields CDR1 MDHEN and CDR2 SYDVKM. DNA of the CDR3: TGTGCCAGCAGTGAAAGCGGGGGGGCCACAGATACGCAGTATTTT. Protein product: CASSESGGATDTQYF.

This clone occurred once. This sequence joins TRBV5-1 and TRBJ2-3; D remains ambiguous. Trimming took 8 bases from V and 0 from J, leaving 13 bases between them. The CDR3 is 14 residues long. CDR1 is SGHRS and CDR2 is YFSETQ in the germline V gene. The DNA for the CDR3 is TGCGCCAGTGGGGAAGGCCGTAGCACAGATACGCAGTATTTT. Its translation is CASGEGRSTDTQYF.

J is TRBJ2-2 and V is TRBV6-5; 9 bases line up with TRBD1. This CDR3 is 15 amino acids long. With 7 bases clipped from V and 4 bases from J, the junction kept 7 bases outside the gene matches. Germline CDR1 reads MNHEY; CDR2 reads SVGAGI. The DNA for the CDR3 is TGTGCCAGCACCAAACAGGGGGCGTTCACCGGGGAGCTGTTTTTT. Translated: CASTKQGAFTGELFF.

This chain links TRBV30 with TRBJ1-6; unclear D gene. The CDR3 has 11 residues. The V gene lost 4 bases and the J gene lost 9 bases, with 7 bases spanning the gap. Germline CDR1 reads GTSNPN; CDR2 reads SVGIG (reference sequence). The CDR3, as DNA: TGTGCCTGGACAAAGTTTTCACCCCTCCACTTT. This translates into CAWTKFSPLHF.

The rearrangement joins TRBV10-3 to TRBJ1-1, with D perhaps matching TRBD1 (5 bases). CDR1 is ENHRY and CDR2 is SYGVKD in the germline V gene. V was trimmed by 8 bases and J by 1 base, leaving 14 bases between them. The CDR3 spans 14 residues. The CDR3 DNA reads TGTGCCATCGGTCGTAGCGGGACGAACACTGAAGCTTTCTTT. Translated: CAIGRSGTNTEAFF.

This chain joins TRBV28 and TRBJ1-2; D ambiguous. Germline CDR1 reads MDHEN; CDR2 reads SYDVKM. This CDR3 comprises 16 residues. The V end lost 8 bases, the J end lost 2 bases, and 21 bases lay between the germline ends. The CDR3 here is CASRSPGQRKNYGYTF. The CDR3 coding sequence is TGTGCCAGCCGCTCCCCGGGCCAGCGAAAAAACTATGGCTACACCTTC.

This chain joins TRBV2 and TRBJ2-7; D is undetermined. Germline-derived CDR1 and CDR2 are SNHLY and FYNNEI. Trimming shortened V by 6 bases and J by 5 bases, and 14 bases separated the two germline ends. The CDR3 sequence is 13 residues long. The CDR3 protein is CASRGGTPHEQYF. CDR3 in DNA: TGTGCCAGCAGGGGCGGAACTCCCCACGAGCAGTACTTC. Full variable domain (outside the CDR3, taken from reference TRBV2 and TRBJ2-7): EPEVTQTPSHQVTQMGQEVILRCVPISNHLYFYWYRQILGQKVEFLVSFYNNEISEKSEIFDDQFSVERPDGSNFTLKIRSTKLEDSAMYFCASRGGTPHEQYFGPGTRLTVT.

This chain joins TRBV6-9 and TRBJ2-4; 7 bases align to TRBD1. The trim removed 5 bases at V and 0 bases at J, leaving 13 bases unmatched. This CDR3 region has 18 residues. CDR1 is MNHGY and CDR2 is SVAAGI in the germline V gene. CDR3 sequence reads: CASSGQDKLRLAKNIQYF. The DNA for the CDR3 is TGTGCCAGCAGTGGACAGGATAAATTAAGACTAGCCAAAAACATTCAGTACTTC.

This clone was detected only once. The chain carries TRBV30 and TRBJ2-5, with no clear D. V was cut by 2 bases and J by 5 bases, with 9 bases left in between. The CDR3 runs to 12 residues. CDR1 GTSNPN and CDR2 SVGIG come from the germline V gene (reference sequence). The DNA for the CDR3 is TGTGCCTGGAGTCCTATCCTGGAGACCCAGTACTTC. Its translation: CAWSPILETQYF.

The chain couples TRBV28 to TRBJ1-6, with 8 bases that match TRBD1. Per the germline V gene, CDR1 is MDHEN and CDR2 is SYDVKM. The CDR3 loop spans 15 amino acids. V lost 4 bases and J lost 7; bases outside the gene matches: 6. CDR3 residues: CASSSGQGLNSPLHF. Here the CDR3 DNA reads TGTGCCAGCAGTTCCGGACAGGGACTGAATTCACCCCTCCACTTT.

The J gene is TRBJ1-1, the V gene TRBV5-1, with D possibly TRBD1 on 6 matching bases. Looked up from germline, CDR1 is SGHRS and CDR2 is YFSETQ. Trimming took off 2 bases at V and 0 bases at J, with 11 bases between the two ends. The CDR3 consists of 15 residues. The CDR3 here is CASSFSEGVNTEAFF. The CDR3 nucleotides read TGCGCCAGCAGCTTTTCTGAGGGGGTGAACACTGAAGCTTTCTTT.

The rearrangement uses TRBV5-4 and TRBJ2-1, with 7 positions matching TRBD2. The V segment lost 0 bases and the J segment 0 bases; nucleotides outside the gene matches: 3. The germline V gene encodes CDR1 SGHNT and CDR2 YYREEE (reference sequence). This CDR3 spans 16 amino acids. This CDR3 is CASSLAGGTSYNEQFF. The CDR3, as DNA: TGTGCCAGCAGCTTGGCCGGGGGGACCTCCTACAATGAGCAGTTCTTC. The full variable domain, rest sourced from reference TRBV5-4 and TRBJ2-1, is ETGVTQSPTHLIKTRGQQVTLRCSSQSGHNTVSWYQQALGQGPQFIFQYYREEENGRGNFPPRFSGLQFPNYSSELNVNALELDDSALYLCASSLAGGTSYNEQFFGPGTRLTVL.

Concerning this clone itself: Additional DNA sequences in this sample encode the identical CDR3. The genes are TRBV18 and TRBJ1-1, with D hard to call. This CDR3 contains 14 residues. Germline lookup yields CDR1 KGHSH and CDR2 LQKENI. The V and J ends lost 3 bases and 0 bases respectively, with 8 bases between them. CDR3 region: CASSPVSLNTEAFF. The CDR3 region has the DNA TGTGCCAGCTCACCGGTATCCTTGAACACTGAAGCTTTCTTT. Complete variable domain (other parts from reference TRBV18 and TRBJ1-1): NAGVMQNPRHLVRRRGQEARLRCSPMKGHSHVYWYRQLPEEGLKFMVYLQKENIIDESGMPKERFSAEFPKEGPSILRIQQVVRGDSAAYFCASSPVSLNTEAFFGQGTRLTVV.

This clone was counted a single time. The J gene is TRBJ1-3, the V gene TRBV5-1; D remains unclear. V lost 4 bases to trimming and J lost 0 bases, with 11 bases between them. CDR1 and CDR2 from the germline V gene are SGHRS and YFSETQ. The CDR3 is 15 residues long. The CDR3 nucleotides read TGCGCCAGCAGCCCGGACGGATTCTCTGGAAACACCATATATTTT. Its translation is CASSPDGFSGNTIYF.

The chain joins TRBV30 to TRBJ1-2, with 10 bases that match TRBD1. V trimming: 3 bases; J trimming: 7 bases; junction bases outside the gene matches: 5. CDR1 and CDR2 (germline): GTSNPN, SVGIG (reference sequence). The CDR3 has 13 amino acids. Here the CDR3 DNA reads TGTGCCTGGAGGCAGGGACAGGGGACTGGCTACACCTTC. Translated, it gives CAWRQGQGTGYTF.

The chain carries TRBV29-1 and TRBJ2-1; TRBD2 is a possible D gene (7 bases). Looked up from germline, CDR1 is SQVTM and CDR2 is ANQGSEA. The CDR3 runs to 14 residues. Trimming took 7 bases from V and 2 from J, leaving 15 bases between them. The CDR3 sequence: CSAEGGETYNEQFF. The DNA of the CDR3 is TGCAGCGCAGAGGGGGGGGAAACCTACAATGAGCAGTTCTTC.

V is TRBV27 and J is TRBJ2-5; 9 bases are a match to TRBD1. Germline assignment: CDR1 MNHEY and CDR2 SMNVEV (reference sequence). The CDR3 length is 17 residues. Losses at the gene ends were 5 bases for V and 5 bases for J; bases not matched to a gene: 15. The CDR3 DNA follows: TGTGCCAGCAGTCCTCTCCCGGGACAGGGTGGTGTCGAGACCCAGTACTTC. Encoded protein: CASSPLPGQGGVETQYF.

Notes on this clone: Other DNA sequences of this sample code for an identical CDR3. The CDR3, as DNA: TGCGCCAGCAGCTTGGCTGGCCAGGGTGGGGAAAAACTGTTTTTT. Translating it yields CASSLAGQGGEKLFF. V and J are TRBV5-1 and TRBJ1-4, with D perhaps matching TRBD1 (5 bases). The V end was cut by 0 bases, the J end by 8 bases, with 14 bases between. The CDR3 covers 15 residues. CDR1 SGHRS and CDR2 YFSETQ come from the germline V gene.